This entry lists 8 T cell receptor beta chains sequenced from one sample in a study of cytotoxic CD8 clonotypes in ibrutinib-treated CLL. TCRdb's copy holds only in-frame clones and misses some; the assay was immunoSEQ multiplex PCR. The repertoire consists of more than 20,000 clones, with roughly 72% occurring once and the leading ten covering about 25%. The source was PBMCs, collected before ibrutinib treatment. The receptors stem from a human donor with chronic lymphocytic leukemia.

The chain carries TRBV11-2 and TRBJ2-6; TRBD1 might be the D (5 bases). Germline V gene data show CDR1 as SGHAT and CDR2 as FQNNGV. The V gene lost 7 bases and the J gene lost 1 base, with 17 bases spanning the gap. The CDR3 totals 17 residues. In DNA, the CDR3 is TGTGCCAGCAACTGGGGCAGGGCAATTTCTGGGGCCAACGTCCTGACTTTC. It is translated as CASNWGRAISGANVLTF.

This clone has a handful of counts. The genes are TRBV19 and TRBJ2-2; 8 nucleotides line up with TRBD1. The germline V gene has CDR1 LNHDA and CDR2 SQIVND (reference sequence). This CDR3 spans 16 amino acids. The V segment lost 10 bases and the J segment 2 bases; nucleotides outside the gene matches: 12. DNA for the CDR3: TGTGCCACCAGAGATGGGACAGGCCCTAACACCGGGGAGCTGTTTTTT. Translated, it gives CATRDGTGPNTGELFF.

In nucleotides, the CDR3 is TGTGCCTCCCAGCCAGGACAGGGAGAGGAGACCCAGTACTTC. This codes for CASQPGQGEETQYF. This chain uses TRBV10-3 with TRBJ2-5, with TRBD1 identical over 8 bases. The V segment lost 11 bases and the J segment 5 bases; nucleotides outside the gene matches: 13. CDR3 size: 14 residues. CDR1 is ENHRY and CDR2 is SYGVKD in the germline V gene.

The chain combines TRBV5-1 with TRBJ2-2; D assignment may be TRBD1 or TRBD2 (5 bases each). The CDR3 spans 16 residues. V shed 4 bases and J shed 2 bases, with 15 bases lying between them. Looked up from germline, CDR1 is SGHRS and CDR2 is YFSETQ. The CDR3 region has the DNA TGCGCCAGCAGCAGCGTTGGGGGAATTAACACCGGGGAGCTGTTTTTT. The encoded protein is CASSSVGGINTGELFF.

This chain's CDR3 is CASSLDTAGAYNEQFF. DNA for the CDR3: TGCGCCAGCAGCTTGGATACAGCGGGAGCCTACAATGAGCAGTTCTTC. The J gene is TRBJ2-1, the V gene TRBV5-1; 8 bases line up with TRBD2. Germline trimming cut 0 bases from V and 2 bases from J; bases unmatched to any gene: 4. Germline loops: CDR1 SGHRS, CDR2 YFSETQ. The CDR3 sequence is 16 residues long.

The V gene is TRBV18, the J gene TRBJ2-7, with D possibly being TRBD1 (5 bases). The V end lost 0 bases, the J end lost 4 bases, and 7 bases lay between the germline ends. CDR3 length: 13 amino acids. CDR1 and CDR2 (germline): KGHSH, LQKENI. The CDR3 here is CASSPPDRYEQYF. DNA of the CDR3: TGTGCCAGCTCACCACCAGACAGATACGAGCAGTACTTC.

This rearrangement joins TRBV7-3 to TRBJ2-2, with 7 bases fitting TRBD2. Looked up from germline, CDR1 is SGHTA and CDR2 is FQGTGA. This CDR3 region has 15 residues. With 5 bases clipped from V and 4 bases from J, the junction kept 7 bases outside the gene matches. The DNA of the CDR3 is TGTGCCAGCAGCCCGACGGGCGGGAGCACCGGGGAGCTGTTTTTT. Translation gives CASSPTGGSTGELFF.

V usage is TRBV13 and J usage is TRBJ1-2; D not certain. V was pared by 5 bases and J by 8 bases, with 18 bases between. This CDR3 comprises 14 residues. CDR1 and CDR2 (germline): PRHDT, FYEKMQ (reference sequence). CDR3 sequence reads: CASSPRRSERGYTF. The CDR3, as DNA: TGTGCCAGCAGCCCTCGGCGGTCTGAACGGGGCTACACCTTC.